This TCR beta chain was profiled in a study of cytomegalovirus exposure and HLA in healthy donors. Findings of the study overall: Later on, an analysis tied under 20,000 TCR beta sequences to HLA alleles at 0.05 false discovery rate.

PCR was performed using 60 Vbeta and 13 Jbeta primers. Data came from immunoSEQ multiplex PCR; TCRdb stores just in-frame clones and leaves some out. The data hold 150,000 to 200,000 clones, with roughly 79% observed a single time. The CDR3 sequence is 19 residues long. The germline V gene has CDR1 SEHNR and CDR2 FQNEAQ (reference sequence). Trimming took 5 bases from V and 2 from J, leaving 27 bases between them. As to this clone: The antigen remains undetermined.

The receptor was derived from a young woman in good health and CMV-seropositive. This rearrangement joins TRBV7-9 to TRBJ1-2, with D possibly being TRBD1 (5 bases). Input material: PBMCs. CDR3 loop: CASSLPQGGQGRGNYGYTF. The CDR3 nucleotides are TGTGCCAGCAGCCTCCCTCAAGGTGGGCAGGGCCGGGGGAACTATGGCTACACCTTC.